The entry below describes one T cell receptor (beta chain). At one of its ends the junction is not consistent with the germline gene, which may arise from a read error. The CDR3 consists of 18 residues. These data come from a study of response to subunit inactivated influenza vaccine. In TCRdb, the RT-PCR reads were re-called with MiXCR into one record per CDR3 protein. The sample includes hundreds of thousands of distinct CDR3 sequences, approximately 24% of them seen just once. The sequence came from a man in his fifties or sixties who received an inactivated influenza vaccine. This rearrangement joins TRBV12-3 or TRBV12-4 to TRBJ2-1; D is possibly TRBD2 (5 bases). The source was CD4+ T cells sorted from PBMCs, collected less than 6 days after vaccination. The CDR3 loop reads CTSSLPPSGIRRQNEQFF. The CDR3 DNA reads as TGTACCAGCAGTTTACCCCCCTCGGGGATCCGGAGGCAAAATGAGCAGTTCTTC.